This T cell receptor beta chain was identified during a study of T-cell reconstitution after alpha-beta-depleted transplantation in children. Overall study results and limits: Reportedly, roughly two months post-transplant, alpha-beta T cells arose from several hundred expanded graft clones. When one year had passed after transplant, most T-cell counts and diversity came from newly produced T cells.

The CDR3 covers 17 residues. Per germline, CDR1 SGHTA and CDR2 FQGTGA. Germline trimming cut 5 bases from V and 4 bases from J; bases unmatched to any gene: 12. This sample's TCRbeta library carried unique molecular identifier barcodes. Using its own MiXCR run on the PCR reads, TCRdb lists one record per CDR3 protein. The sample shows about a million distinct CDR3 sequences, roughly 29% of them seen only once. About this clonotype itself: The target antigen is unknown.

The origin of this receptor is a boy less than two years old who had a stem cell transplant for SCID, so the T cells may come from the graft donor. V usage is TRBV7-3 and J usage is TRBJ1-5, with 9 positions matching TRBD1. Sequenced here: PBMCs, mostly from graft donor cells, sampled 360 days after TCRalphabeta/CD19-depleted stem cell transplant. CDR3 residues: CASSEIRDRVGNQPQHF. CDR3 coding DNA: TGTGCCAGCAGCGAAATCCGGGACAGGGTAGGGAATCAGCCCCAGCATTTT.